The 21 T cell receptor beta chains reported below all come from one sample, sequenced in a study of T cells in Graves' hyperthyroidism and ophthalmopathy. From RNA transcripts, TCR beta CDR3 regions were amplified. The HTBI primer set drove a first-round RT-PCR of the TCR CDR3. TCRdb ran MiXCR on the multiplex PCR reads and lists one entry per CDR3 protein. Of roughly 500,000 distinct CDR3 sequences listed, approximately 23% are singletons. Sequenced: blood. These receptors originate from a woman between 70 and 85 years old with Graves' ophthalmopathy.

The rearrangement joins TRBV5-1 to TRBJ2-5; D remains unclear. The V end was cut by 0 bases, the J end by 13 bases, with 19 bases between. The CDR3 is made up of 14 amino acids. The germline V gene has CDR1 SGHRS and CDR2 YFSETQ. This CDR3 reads CASSLVHPYPLRYF. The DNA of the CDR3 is TGCGCCAGCAGCTTGGTCCACCCGTACCCTCTTCGGTACTTC.

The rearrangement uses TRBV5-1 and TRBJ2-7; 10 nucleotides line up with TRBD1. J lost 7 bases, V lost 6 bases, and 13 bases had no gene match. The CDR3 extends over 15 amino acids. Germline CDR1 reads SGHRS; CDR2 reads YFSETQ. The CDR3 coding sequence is TGCGCCAGCACCACAATACCGGGACAGGGGAGTGAGCAGTACTTC. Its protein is CASTTIPGQGSEQYF. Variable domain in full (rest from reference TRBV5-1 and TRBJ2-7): KAGVTQTPRYLIKTRGQQVTLSCSPISGHRSVSWYQQTPGQGLQFLFEYFSETQRNKGNFPGRFSGRQFSNSRSEMNVSTLELGDSALYLCASTTIPGQGSEQYFGPGTRLTVT.

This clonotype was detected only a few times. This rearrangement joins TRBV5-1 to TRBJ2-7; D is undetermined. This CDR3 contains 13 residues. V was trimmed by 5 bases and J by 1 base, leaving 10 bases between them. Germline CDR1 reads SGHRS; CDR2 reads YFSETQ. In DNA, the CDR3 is TGCGCCAGCAGTTTCTACAGTTCCTACGAGCAGTACTTC. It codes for CASSFYSSYEQYF.

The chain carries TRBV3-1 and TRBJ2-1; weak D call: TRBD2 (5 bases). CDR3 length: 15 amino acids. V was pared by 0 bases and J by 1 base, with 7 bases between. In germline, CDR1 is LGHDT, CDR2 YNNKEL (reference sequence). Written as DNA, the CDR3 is TGTGCCAGCAGCCAAGATGGGGAGTCCTACAATGAGCAGTTCTTC. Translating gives CASSQDGESYNEQFF.

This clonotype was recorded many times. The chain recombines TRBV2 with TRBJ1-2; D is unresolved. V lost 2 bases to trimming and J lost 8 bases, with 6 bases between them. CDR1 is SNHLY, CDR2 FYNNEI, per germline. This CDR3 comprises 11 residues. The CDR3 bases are TGTGCCAGCAGTGAACTCCGCGGCTACACCTTC. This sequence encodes CASSELRGYTF.

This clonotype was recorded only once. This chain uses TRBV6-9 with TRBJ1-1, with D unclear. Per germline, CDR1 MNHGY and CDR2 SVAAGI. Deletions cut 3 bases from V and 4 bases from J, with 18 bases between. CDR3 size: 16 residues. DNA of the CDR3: TGTGCCAGCAGTTACACTATGAGAGGGCCGACCACTGAAGCTTTCTTT. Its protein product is CASSYTMRGPTTEAFF.

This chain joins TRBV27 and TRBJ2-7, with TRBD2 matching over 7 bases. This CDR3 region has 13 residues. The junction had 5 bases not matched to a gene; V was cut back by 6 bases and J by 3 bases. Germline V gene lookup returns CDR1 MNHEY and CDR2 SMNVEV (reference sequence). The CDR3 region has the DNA TGTGCCAGCAGGGTCGCTAGCGGCTACGAGCAGTACTTC. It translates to CASRVASGYEQYF.

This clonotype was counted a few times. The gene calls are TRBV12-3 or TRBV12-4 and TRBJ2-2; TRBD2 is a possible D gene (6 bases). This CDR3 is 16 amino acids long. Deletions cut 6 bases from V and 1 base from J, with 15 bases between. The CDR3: CASSNMGGVNTGELFF. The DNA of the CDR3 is TGTGCCAGCAGCAACATGGGGGGTGTGAACACCGGGGAGCTGTTTTTT.

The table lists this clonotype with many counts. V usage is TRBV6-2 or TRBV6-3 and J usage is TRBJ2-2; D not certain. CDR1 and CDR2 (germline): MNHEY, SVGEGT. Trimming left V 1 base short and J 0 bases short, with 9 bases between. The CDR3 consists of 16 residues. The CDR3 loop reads CASSYYRSANTGELFF. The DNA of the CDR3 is TGTGCCAGCAGTTACTACCGAAGCGCGAACACCGGGGAGCTGTTTTTT.

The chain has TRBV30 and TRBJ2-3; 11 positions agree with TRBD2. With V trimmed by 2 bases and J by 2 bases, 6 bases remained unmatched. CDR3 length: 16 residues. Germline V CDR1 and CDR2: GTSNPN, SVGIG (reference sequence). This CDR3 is CAWSLGTSGDTDTQYF. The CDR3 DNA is TGTGCCTGGAGTCTCGGGACTAGCGGAGACACAGATACGCAGTATTTT.

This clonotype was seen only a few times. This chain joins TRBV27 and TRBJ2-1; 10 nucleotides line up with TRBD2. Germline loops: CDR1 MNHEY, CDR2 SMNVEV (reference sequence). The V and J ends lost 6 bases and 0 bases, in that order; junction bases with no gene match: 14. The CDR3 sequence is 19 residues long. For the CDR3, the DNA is TGTGCCAGCAGCCAATTGGGCGGACTAGCGGATAGCTCCTACAATGAGCAGTTCTTC. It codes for CASSQLGGLADSSYNEQFF.

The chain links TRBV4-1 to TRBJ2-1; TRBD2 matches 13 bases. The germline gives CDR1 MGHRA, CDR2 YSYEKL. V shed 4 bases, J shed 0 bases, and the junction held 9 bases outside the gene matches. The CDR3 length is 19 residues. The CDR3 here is CASSRQGLAGMSSYNEQFF. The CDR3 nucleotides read TGCGCCAGCAGCCGGCAGGGACTAGCGGGGATGAGCTCCTACAATGAGCAGTTCTTC.

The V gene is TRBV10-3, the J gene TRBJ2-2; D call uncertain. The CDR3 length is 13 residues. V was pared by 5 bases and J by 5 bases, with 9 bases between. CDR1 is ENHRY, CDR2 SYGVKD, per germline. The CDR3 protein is CAISPGETGELFF. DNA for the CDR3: TGTGCCATCAGTCCAGGAGAAACCGGGGAGCTGTTTTTT.

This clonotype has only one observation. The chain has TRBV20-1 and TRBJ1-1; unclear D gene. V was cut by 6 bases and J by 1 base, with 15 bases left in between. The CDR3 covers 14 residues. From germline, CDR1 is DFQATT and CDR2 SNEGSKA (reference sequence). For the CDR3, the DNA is TGCAGTGCAAAAACCTCGTTGAGGAACACTGAAGCTTTCTTT. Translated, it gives CSAKTSLRNTEAFF.

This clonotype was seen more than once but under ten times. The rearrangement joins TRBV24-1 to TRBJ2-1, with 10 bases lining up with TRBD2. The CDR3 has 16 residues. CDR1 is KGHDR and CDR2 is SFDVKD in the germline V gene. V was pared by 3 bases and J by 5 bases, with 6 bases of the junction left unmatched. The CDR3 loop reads CATSDPSGRADNEQFF. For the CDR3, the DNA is TGTGCCACCAGTGATCCCAGCGGGAGGGCGGACAATGAGCAGTTCTTC.

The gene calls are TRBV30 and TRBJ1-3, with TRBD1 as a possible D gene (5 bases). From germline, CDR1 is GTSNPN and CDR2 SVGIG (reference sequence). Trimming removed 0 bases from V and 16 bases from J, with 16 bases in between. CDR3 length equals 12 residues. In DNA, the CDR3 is TGTGCCTGGAGTGTACGGGCGGGACGAACTTATTTT. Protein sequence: CAWSVRAGRTYF.

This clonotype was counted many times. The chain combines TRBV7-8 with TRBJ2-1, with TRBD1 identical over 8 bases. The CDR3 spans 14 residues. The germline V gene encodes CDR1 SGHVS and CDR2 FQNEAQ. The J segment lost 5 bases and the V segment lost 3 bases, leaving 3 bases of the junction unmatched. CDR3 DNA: TGTGCCAGCAGCTTCGGGACAGGTAACAATGAGCAGTTCTTC. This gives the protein CASSFGTGNNEQFF.

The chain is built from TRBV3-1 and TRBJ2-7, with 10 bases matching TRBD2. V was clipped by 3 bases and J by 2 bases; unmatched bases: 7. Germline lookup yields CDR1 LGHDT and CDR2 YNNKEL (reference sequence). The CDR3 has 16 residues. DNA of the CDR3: TGTGCCAGCAGCCAGATGGCTAGCGGGAGCCCCTACGAGCAGTACTTC. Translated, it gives CASSQMASGSPYEQYF.

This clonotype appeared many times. In DNA, the CDR3 is TGTGCCAGCAGTCCGGACCATAGCAATCAGCCCCAGCATTTT. It codes for CASSPDHSNQPQHF. The chain joins TRBV12-3 or TRBV12-4 to TRBJ1-5; D is ambiguous. V was trimmed by 5 bases and J by 0 bases, leaving 8 bases between them. The CDR3 is 14 residues long.

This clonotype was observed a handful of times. The CDR3 nucleotides are TGTGCCAGCAGCTCTAGACAGGGATACAATGAGCAGTTCTTC. It is translated as CASSSRQGYNEQFF. The chain has TRBV11-3 and TRBJ2-1; TRBD1 matches at 7 bases. The junction had 4 bases not matched to a gene; V was cut back by 4 bases and J by 4 bases. The CDR3 covers 14 residues. From germline, CDR1 is SGHNT and CDR2 YENEEA.

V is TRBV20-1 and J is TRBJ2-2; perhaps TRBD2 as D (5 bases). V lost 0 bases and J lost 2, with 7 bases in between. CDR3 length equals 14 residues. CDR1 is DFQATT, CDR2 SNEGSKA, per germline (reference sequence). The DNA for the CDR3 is TGCAGTGCTAGAGATGGGAGAAACACCGGGGAGCTGTTTTTT. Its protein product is CSARDGRNTGELFF.